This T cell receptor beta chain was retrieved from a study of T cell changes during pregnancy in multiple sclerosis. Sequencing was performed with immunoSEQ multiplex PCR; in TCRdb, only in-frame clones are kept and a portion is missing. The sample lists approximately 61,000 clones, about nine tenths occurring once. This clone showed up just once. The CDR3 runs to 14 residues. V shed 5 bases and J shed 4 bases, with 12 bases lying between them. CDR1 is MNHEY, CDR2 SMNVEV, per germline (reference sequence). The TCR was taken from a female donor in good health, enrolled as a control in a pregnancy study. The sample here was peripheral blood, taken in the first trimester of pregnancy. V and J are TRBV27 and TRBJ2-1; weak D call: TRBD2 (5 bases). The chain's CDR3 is CASSRGGGYNEQFF. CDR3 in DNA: TGTGCCAGCAGTCGGGGTGGCGGGTACAATGAGCAGTTCTTC.